This T cell receptor beta chain was observed in a study of blood T cell repertoires in COVID-19. The wider study: Both acute and convalescent COVID-19 samples were obtained from the United States, Italy and Spain. In each case, the material was cDNA or gDNA derived from T cells, B-cell-depleted T cells, or PBMCs.

In the study's own analysis: Reference gene primer amplification gave nucleated cell count estimates. This table comes from immunoSEQ multiplex PCR, and its TCRdb copy is limited to in-frame clones, with some not included. V and J calls and clone size are as listed in that table; D and trimming were resolved from the DNA. The table lists roughly 59,000 clones, roughly four fifths of them singletons. The CDR3 has 13 residues. CDR1 and CDR2 from the germline V gene are KGHSH and LQKENI. V lost 3 bases and J lost 3, with 8 bases in between. This receptor was identified in a woman aged 80 or over with acute or convalescent COVID-19. The sample was peripheral blood. J is TRBJ2-5 and V is TRBV18; D uncertain. CDR3 in DNA: TGTGCCAGCTCACCGCGAGGAGAAGAGACCCAGTACTTC. Translating gives CASSPRGEETQYF.